The 31 T cell receptor beta chains presented below share a single source sample, sequenced in a study of CD8 T cells in ankylosing spondylitis. Findings and limits, study-wide: What seemed typical of ankylosing spondylitis blood was a TCR beta motif built from about eight highly homologous variants.

TCRdb ran MiXCR on the 5' RACE reads and lists one entry per CDR3 protein. The sample holds some 330,000 distinct CDR3 sequences, around 7.6% seen once. The antigens for these receptors are not known. The specimen was blood, either unsorted or a sorted T cell fraction (not recorded which). These receptors originate from a male donor with ankylosing spondylitis.

The chain couples TRBV7-8 to TRBJ1-1, with D unclear. Per germline, CDR1 SGHVS and CDR2 FQNEAQ. The CDR3 has 14 residues. V was clipped by 1 base and J by 0 bases, with 6 bases between them. The CDR3 sequence: CASSLVDMNTEAFF. CDR3 DNA sequence: TGTGCCAGCAGCTTAGTCGATATGAACACTGAAGCTTTCTTT.

The chain is built from TRBV13 and TRBJ2-5, with no clear D. This CDR3 spans 11 amino acids. V lost 2 bases and J lost 7, with 5 bases in between. Germline loops: CDR1 PRHDT, CDR2 FYEKMQ (reference sequence). CDR3: CASSLSGTQYF. CDR3 coding DNA: TGTGCCAGCAGCTTAAGTGGGACCCAGTACTTC.

This clonotype appeared many times. This chain uses TRBV20-1 with TRBJ2-7; D uncertain. V was clipped by 5 bases and J by 3 bases, with 8 bases between them. Per the germline V gene, CDR1 is DFQATT and CDR2 is SNEGSKA (reference sequence). The CDR3 sequence is 11 residues long. The CDR3 here is CSAATLYEQYF. The CDR3 DNA sequence: TGCAGTGCTGCGACTCTCTACGAGCAGTACTTC.

This chain uses TRBV27 with TRBJ1-1; 9 bases are a match to TRBD1. The CDR3 has 13 amino acids. The germline gives CDR1 MNHEY, CDR2 SMNVEV (reference sequence). V was clipped by 5 bases and J by 7 bases; unmatched bases: 5. CDR3 bases: TGTGCCAGCAGTAAGACAGGGGGGCATGAAGCTTTCTTT. It encodes CASSKTGGHEAFF.

The J gene is TRBJ2-7, the V gene TRBV5-6; 8 nucleotides align to TRBD1. The CDR3 runs to 14 residues. The V gene's germline CDR1 is SGHDT and CDR2 YYEEEE. The V segment lost 4 bases and the J segment 5 bases; nucleotides outside the gene matches: 8. The CDR3 here is CASSPGTGWNEQYF. The CDR3 nucleotides are TGTGCCAGCAGCCCGGGGACAGGATGGAACGAGCAGTACTTC. The full variable domain, completed using reference TRBV5-6 and TRBJ2-7, is DAGVTQSPTHLIKTRGQQVTLRCSPKSGHDTVSWYQQALGQGPQFIFQYYEEEERQRGNFPDRFSGHQFPNYSSELNVNALLLGDSALYLCASSPGTGWNEQYFGPGTRLTVT.

This clonotype was detected a few times. The V call is TRBV20-1, the J call TRBJ2-6; no clear D. V was shortened by 3 bases and J by 2 bases, with 11 bases between the two germline ends. This CDR3 comprises 15 residues. The V gene's germline CDR1 is DFQATT and CDR2 SNEGSKA (reference sequence). CDR3 coding DNA: TGCAGTGCTAGGTCGTGGAGCGCTGGGGCCAACGTCCTGACTTTC. Protein: CSARSWSAGANVLTF.

This clonotype was seen ten or more times. The chain couples TRBV6-2 or TRBV6-3 to TRBJ2-4; 8 bases line up with TRBD2. J gave up 7 bases and V 0 bases, and 8 bases lay outside the gene matches. Looked up from germline, CDR1 is MNHEY and CDR2 is SVGEGT. The CDR3 runs to 16 residues. CDR3 coding DNA: TGTGCCAGCAGTTACTCCCCGGGACTAGAGAGGAACATTCAGTACTTC. This gives the protein CASSYSPGLERNIQYF.

Many counts were recorded for this clonotype. This chain connects TRBV4-3 to TRBJ2-2; D not certain. The V and J ends lost 1 base and 2 bases respectively, with 11 bases between them. The CDR3 is 16 amino acids. Germline V CDR1 and CDR2: LGHNA, YSLEER. The CDR3 reads CASSQAQTTNTGELFF. DNA for the CDR3: TGCGCCAGCAGCCAAGCCCAGACGACAAACACCGGGGAGCTGTTTTTT.

The chain combines TRBV29-1 with TRBJ2-1; no definite D call. From germline, CDR1 is SQVTM and CDR2 ANQGSEA. Trimming shortened V by 4 bases and J by 3 bases, and 7 bases separated the two germline ends. This CDR3 has 12 residues. The CDR3 sequence: CSVVTSYNEQFF. The DNA for the CDR3 is TGCAGCGTTGTTACAAGCTACAATGAGCAGTTCTTC.

A few counts support this clonotype. The chain links TRBV24-1 to TRBJ2-1; D gene ambiguous. Trimming cost V 0 bases and J 0 bases, with 8 bases left between them. The CDR3 extends over 16 amino acids. Germline-derived CDR1 and CDR2 are KGHDR and SFDVKD. CDR3 nucleotides: TGTGCCACCAGTGATTTGCAACCGAGCTCCTACAATGAGCAGTTCTTC. Protein: CATSDLQPSSYNEQFF.

This clonotype has more than one count but fewer than ten. V and J are TRBV18 and TRBJ2-7; TRBD2 is a possible D gene (6 bases). In germline, CDR1 is KGHSH, CDR2 LQKENI. The CDR3 runs to 14 residues. Between the trimmed V and J ends, which lost 8 bases and 7 bases, there was a span of 21 bases. The CDR3: CASGPGVRVGEQYF. The CDR3 DNA follows: TGTGCCAGCGGCCCGGGGGTCCGCGTGGGAGAGCAGTACTTC. Filled out from reference TRBV18 and TRBJ2-7, the complete variable domain reads NAGVMQNPRHLVRRRGQEARLRCSPMKGHSHVYWYRQLPEEGLKFMVYLQKENIIDESGMPKERFSAEFPKEGPSILRIQQVVRGDSAAYFCASGPGVRVGEQYFGPGTRLTVT.

This clonotype was seen only a few times. This chain uses TRBV12-3 or TRBV12-4 with TRBJ2-1; 8 positions match TRBD2. The J segment lost 4 bases and the V segment lost 7 bases, leaving 9 bases of the junction unmatched. The CDR3 spans 15 residues. CDR3 DNA sequence: TGTGCCAGCATCCTCGGTGGCGGGGGGTACAATGAGCAGTTCTTC. The encoded protein is CASILGGGGYNEQFF.

The rearrangement joins TRBV2 to TRBJ1-4; 11 positions agree with TRBD1. Germline lookup yields CDR1 SNHLY and CDR2 FYNNEI. V lost 7 bases and J lost 8; bases outside the gene matches: 6. This CDR3 spans 14 amino acids. CDR3 bases: TGTGCCAGCACCCCGGACAGGGGGCGAGAAAAACTGTTTTTT. Translation gives CASTPDRGREKLFF. Variable domain in full (rest from reference TRBV2 and TRBJ1-4): EPEVTQTPSHQVTQMGQEVILRCVPISNHLYFYWYRQILGQKVEFLVSFYNNEISEKSEIFDDQFSVERPDGSNFTLKIRSTKLEDSAMYFCASTPDRGREKLFFGSGTQLSVL.

This clonotype has ten or more counts. V is TRBV5-1 and J is TRBJ2-7; TRBD2 agrees at 9 bases. Germline CDR1 is SGHRS and CDR2 is YFSETQ. The CDR3 is 14 residues long. The junction had 6 bases not matched to a gene; V was cut back by 5 bases and J by 3 bases. The CDR3 sequence is CASSQMTSGYEQYF. CDR3 bases: TGCGCCAGCAGTCAGATGACTAGCGGCTACGAGCAGTACTTC.

There are a few counts of this clonotype. The CDR3 region has the DNA TGTGCCAGCAGCTTAGCCAGGGGGTACGGAGCTAATGAAAAACTGTTTTTT. Its protein product is CASSLARGYGANEKLFF. The chain employs TRBV7-2 and TRBJ1-4, with 7 bases lining up with TRBD1. Germline values: CDR1 SGHTA, CDR2 FQGNSA. V dropped 0 bases and J dropped 3; count of bases not matched to a gene: 7. The CDR3 spans 17 residues.

This clonotype was seen a few times. The V and J genes are TRBV24-1 and TRBJ2-1; TRBD1 agrees at 7 bases. The CDR3 has 12 amino acids. The junction had 6 bases not matched to a gene; V was cut back by 8 bases and J by 9 bases. The germline gives CDR1 KGHDR, CDR2 SFDVKD. CDR3 loop: CATNDRVVEQFF. CDR3 nucleotide sequence: TGTGCCACCAACGACAGGGTTGTTGAGCAGTTCTTC.

This clonotype was picked up many times. This chain links TRBV29-1 with TRBJ2-3; D may be TRBD2 (7 bases). The CDR3 extends over 12 amino acids. In germline, CDR1 is SQVTM, CDR2 ANQGSEA. V was trimmed by 8 bases and J by 9 bases, leaving 18 bases between them. CDR3 nucleotide sequence: TGCAGCACGCGAGGGGGGGGAGTGACGCAGTATTTT. Its protein product is CSTRGGGVTQYF.

The genes are TRBV20-1 and TRBJ2-5, with 9 bases aligning to TRBD1. Germline CDR1 reads DFQATT; CDR2 reads SNEGSKA (reference sequence). This CDR3 is built from 12 residues. Trimming removed 6 bases from V and 4 bases from J; junction bases left unmatched: 3. The CDR3 reads CSAADRGETQYF. As DNA, the CDR3 is TGCAGTGCAGCGGACAGGGGAGAGACCCAGTACTTC.

This clonotype was seen more than once but under ten times. The chain combines TRBV6-2 or TRBV6-3 with TRBJ1-1, with D possibly matching TRBD1 (5 bases). CDR1 and CDR2 from the germline V gene are MNHEY and SVGEGT. The CDR3 length is 19 residues. The germline V and J ends were trimmed by 2 bases and 5 bases, with 27 bases remaining between them. CDR3 in amino acids: CASSYPSSPEGPEGTEAFF. In nucleotides, the CDR3 is TGTGCCAGCAGTTACCCATCCTCTCCGGAGGGTCCAGAGGGGACTGAAGCTTTCTTT.

This clonotype was detected ten times or more. This chain links TRBV24-1 with TRBJ2-7; the match to TRBD2 covers 7 bases. The CDR3 is 15 residues long. The trim removed 7 bases at V and 6 bases at J, leaving 14 bases unmatched. The V gene's germline CDR1 is KGHDR and CDR2 SFDVKD. CDR3 bases: TGTGCCACCAGCCGCTGGCGGGAGCCCTCTGGCGAGCAGTACTTC. Translation gives CATSRWREPSGEQYF.

This clonotype was seen at least ten times. The J gene is TRBJ2-3, the V gene TRBV4-1; TRBD2 is a possible D gene (7 bases). The V end was cut by 0 bases, the J end by 6 bases, with 13 bases between. The CDR3 sequence is 15 residues long. CDR1 is MGHRA, CDR2 YSYEKL, per germline. CDR3 residues: CASSQDVGGPDTQYF. The CDR3 nucleotides are TGCGCCAGCAGCCAAGACGTCGGGGGGCCCGATACGCAGTATTTT.

The gene calls are TRBV4-1 and TRBJ1-4; the D gene is possibly TRBD1 (5 bases). Looked up from germline, CDR1 is MGHRA and CDR2 is YSYEKL. The V end lost 1 base, the J end lost 0 bases, and 12 bases lay between the germline ends. CDR3 length equals 17 residues. The CDR3 protein is CASSQGQGRTTNEKLFF. The CDR3 coding sequence is TGCGCCAGCAGCCAAGGGCAGGGTCGGACAACTAATGAAAAACTGTTTTTT.

V gene TRBV7-9 combines with J gene TRBJ2-1; either TRBD1 or TRBD2 may fit D (6 bases each). Trimming removed 1 base at V and 10 bases at J, with 17 bases between. This CDR3 is 15 amino acids long. CDR1 is SEHNR and CDR2 is FQNEAQ in the germline V gene (reference sequence). The DNA of the CDR3 is TGTGCCAGCAGCTTAGTTTTTGGGGGGCCGTGGGAGCAGTTCTTC. It encodes CASSLVFGGPWEQFF.

This clonotype has just a few counts. The CDR3 DNA follows: TGCAGCGTCGCCGAAAGCGGGGCCTACGAGCAGTACTTC. The encoded protein is CSVAESGAYEQYF. V gene TRBV29-1 combines with J gene TRBJ2-7, with TRBD2 identical over 7 bases. The germline CDR1 and CDR2 sequences are SQVTM and ANQGSEA. The CDR3 consists of 13 residues. With V trimmed by 6 bases and J by 2 bases, 7 bases remained unmatched.

The rearrangement joins TRBV6-5 to TRBJ2-1, with 9 bases matching TRBD2. Per germline, CDR1 MNHEY and CDR2 SVGAGI. This CDR3 spans 18 amino acids. Trimming cost V 4 bases and J 8 bases; bases outside gene matches: 18. The CDR3 bases are TGTGCCAGCAGTTCCTCTGGGTCCGGGACTAGCTCGATATATGAGCAGTTCTTC. It yields the protein CASSSSGSGTSSIYEQFF.

A few counts support this clonotype. This rearrangement joins TRBV6-1 to TRBJ2-1, with 11 bases that match TRBD2. The V gene end was trimmed by 5 bases and the J gene end by 8 bases; junction bases not matched to a gene: 11. Germline lookup yields CDR1 MNHNS and CDR2 SASEGT. The CDR3 runs to 16 residues. CDR3 sequence (DNA): TGTGCCAGCAGTCCCGTTACTAGCGGGAGAGGTTATGAGCAGTTCTTC. This codes for CASSPVTSGRGYEQFF.

Only a few counts were recorded for this clonotype. V and J are TRBV20-1 and TRBJ2-3, with unresolved D. V shed 1 base and J shed 6 bases, with 8 bases lying between them. Germline V gene lookup returns CDR1 DFQATT and CDR2 SNEGSKA (reference sequence). The CDR3 is made up of 12 amino acids. The CDR3 here is CSARVSGDTQYF. In DNA, the CDR3 is TGCAGTGCTAGAGTGTCCGGGGATACGCAGTATTTT.

In this sample, this clonotype turned up a few times. The V and J genes are TRBV12-3 or TRBV12-4 and TRBJ2-7; D is ambiguous. Trimming removed 0 bases from V and 4 bases from J, with 10 bases in between. This CDR3 has 14 residues. In DNA, the CDR3 is TGTGCCAGCAGTTTAGCGGCTAAACATTACGAGCAGTACTTC. Its protein is CASSLAAKHYEQYF.

This clonotype was observed a handful of times. The rearrangement uses TRBV4-1 and TRBJ1-5; D perhaps matches TRBD1 (5 bases). Trimming cost V 0 bases and J 7 bases, with 13 bases left between them. CDR1 is MGHRA, CDR2 YSYEKL, per germline. The CDR3 is 15 amino acids. Here the CDR3 reads CASSQDIRVGQPQHF. CDR3 in DNA: TGCGCCAGCAGCCAAGATATCAGGGTGGGACAGCCCCAGCATTTT.

This clonotype was counted a few times. The chain links TRBV12-3 or TRBV12-4 to TRBJ1-1; tentatively, D is TRBD1 (6 bases). The V end lost 6 bases, the J end lost 5 bases, and 16 bases lay between the germline ends. CDR3 length equals 14 residues. The DNA of the CDR3 is TGTGCCAGCAGGTCGTCAGGGGCTCGGACTGAAGCTTTCTTT. Its translation: CASRSSGARTEAFF.

The V call is TRBV5-6, the J call TRBJ2-5, with 7 bases aligning to TRBD2. There are 15 residues in the CDR3. Unmatched junction bases numbered 15, after V lost 8 bases and J lost 5 bases. In germline, CDR1 is SGHDT, CDR2 YYEEEE. CDR3 in amino acids: CARSPGERESETQYF. In DNA form, the CDR3 reads TGTGCCAGGAGCCCCGGGGAGCGGGAAAGCGAGACCCAGTACTTC.